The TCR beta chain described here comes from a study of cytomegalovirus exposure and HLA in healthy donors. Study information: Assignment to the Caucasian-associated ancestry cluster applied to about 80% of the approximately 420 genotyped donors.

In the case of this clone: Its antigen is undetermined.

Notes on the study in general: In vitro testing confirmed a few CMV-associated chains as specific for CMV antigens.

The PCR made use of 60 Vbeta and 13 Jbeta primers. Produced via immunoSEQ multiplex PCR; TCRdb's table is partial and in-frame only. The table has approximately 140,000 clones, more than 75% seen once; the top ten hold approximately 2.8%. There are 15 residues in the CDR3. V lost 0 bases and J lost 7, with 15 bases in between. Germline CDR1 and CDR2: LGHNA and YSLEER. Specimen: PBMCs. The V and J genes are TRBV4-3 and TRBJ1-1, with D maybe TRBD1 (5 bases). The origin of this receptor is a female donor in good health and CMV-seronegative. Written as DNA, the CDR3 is TGCGCCAGCAGCCAAGACGATTTCAGCGGGGGTGAAGCTTTCTTT. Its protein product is CASSQDDFSGGEAFF.